This T cell receptor (beta chain) stems from a study of human T cells and chemical hapten exposure. At the level of the study: Patients received weekly diphenylcyclopropenone doses to the scalp throughout the approximately 26-week study.

The CDR3 has 14 amino acids. Trimming cost V 5 bases and J 1 base, with 11 bases left between them. In germline, CDR1 is LNHDA, CDR2 SQIVND (reference sequence). TCRdb reprocessed the RACE reads via MiXCR and lists one record per CDR3 protein. The table lists roughly 72,000 distinct CDR3 sequences, 9% to 12% of them singletons. Regarding time point: patch test 1, 2 weeks after DPC sensitization. Documented treatment: therapeutic diphenylcyclopropenone sensitization with weekly scalp DPC. Participating donors were patients with alopecia, aged 18 to 70 years, considered appropriate candidates for DPC. This receptor was identified in a woman between 45 and 60 years old with alopecia areata. Some clones in this sample may be carry-over from other donors' samples. The chain has TRBV19 and TRBJ1-2; D not certain. Sequencing used whole blood, obtained in connection with sensitization to the hapten diphenylcyclopropenone (DPC). Here the CDR3 DNA reads TGTGCCAGTAGTCTACTTTGGGATAACTATGGCTACACCTTC. Amino acid sequence: CASSLLWDNYGYTF.